What follows are 29 T cell receptor beta chains derived from one specimen sequenced in a study of T-cell reconstitution after alpha-beta-depleted transplantation in children (dated by TCRdb to the mid-2010s). What the treatment or condition label conveys for this sample: allogeneic hematopoietic cell transplantation with graft depleted of TCRalphabeta T cells and CD19 B cells. Library method: PCR. Sequencing used an Illumina HiSeq 2500. TCR libraries were prepared with molecular barcoding, using unique molecular identifiers to normalize TCRbeta repertoire quantification. TCRdb reworked the public reads: Q25 trimming with fastp, MiXCR clone assembly, productive beta chains retained. CDR3 protein sequences are deduplicated, and each keeps its most common genes and DNA. The sample table records roughly 250,000 distinct CDR3 sequences; around 7.8% of these occur just once. Of the sample, 6% to 7% is held by the ten largest clones.

Material: PBMCs, mostly from graft donor cells, obtained 180 days after TCRalphabeta/CD19-depleted stem cell transplant. These receptors originate from a male patient under 18 who had a stem cell transplant for acute lymphoblastic leukemia, so the T cells may come from the graft donor.

This clonotype was recorded many times. CDR3 sequence reads: CASSQQYFGPHF. In nucleotides, the CDR3 is TGTGCCAGCAGCCAACAATACTTTGGGCCCCACTTT. The V and J genes are TRBV5-8 and TRBJ1-6, with D unclear. CDR3 length: 12 residues. V was pared by 4 bases and J by 18 bases, with 17 bases between. The germline V gene has CDR1 SGHTS and CDR2 YDEGEE.

This clonotype was recorded many times. The chain employs TRBV5-1 and TRBJ1-5, with D unclear. CDR1 is SGHRS and CDR2 is YFSETQ in the germline V gene. V was trimmed by 0 bases and J by 7 bases, leaving 14 bases between them. This CDR3 spans 15 amino acids. The CDR3 region has the DNA TGCGCCAGCAGCTTGGGAGAAGGGAAAAGGCAGCCCCAGCATTTT. Encoded protein: CASSLGEGKRQPQHF.

The rearrangement links TRBV20-1 to TRBJ1-2; the D is unclear. There are 19 residues in the CDR3. Germline V gene data show CDR1 as DFQATT and CDR2 as SNEGSKA (reference sequence). The CDR3 sequence is CSGTPLLQDRGGLAYGYTF. CDR3 nucleotide sequence: TGCAGCGGTACTCCCCTGCTCCAGGATAGAGGAGGTTTGGCCTATGGCTACACCTTC.

The table lists this clonotype with a few counts. The J gene is TRBJ2-5, the V gene TRBV7-2, with 13 nucleotides matching TRBD2. CDR1 is SGHTA, CDR2 FQGNSA, per germline. The CDR3 contains 16 residues. The ends lost 2 bases at V and 2 bases at J; junction bases unmatched: 2. CDR3 coding DNA: TGTGCCAGCAGCTTAAAACTAGCGGGGGGGCAAGAGACCCAGTACTTC. Protein sequence: CASSLKLAGGQETQYF.

This clonotype was picked up many times. The chain has TRBV10-2 and TRBJ2-7, with a weak D call TRBD2 (5 bases). The germline V gene encodes CDR1 WSHSY and CDR2 SAAADI. The CDR3 consists of 15 residues. V was pared by 6 bases and J by 2 bases, with 17 bases between. The chain's CDR3 is CASRPSLGVAYEQYF. In nucleotides, the CDR3 is TGCGCCAGCAGACCATCCCTCGGGGTAGCCTACGAGCAGTACTTC.

This clonotype was detected many times. The chain is built from TRBV6-2 or TRBV6-3 and TRBJ2-7; D is undetermined. This CDR3 comprises 14 residues. From germline, CDR1 is MNHEY and CDR2 SVGEGT. V was cut by 7 bases and J by 0 bases, with 13 bases left in between. The CDR3 bases are TGTGCCAGCAACCGACGGGCCTTCTCCTACGAGCAGTACTTC. Protein: CASNRRAFSYEQYF.

Ten or more counts support this clonotype. The chain has TRBV24-1 and TRBJ2-1, with 8 bases lining up with TRBD1. Per germline, CDR1 KGHDR and CDR2 SFDVKD. The CDR3 length is 14 residues. Trimming at V came to 3 bases and at J to 12 bases, leaving 9 bases not matched to a gene. DNA for the CDR3: TGTGCCACCAGTGATCCGGACAGGGTGACGGGGCAGTTCTTC. Translation gives CATSDPDRVTGQFF.

This clonotype has at least ten counts. The rearrangement uses TRBV4-1 and TRBJ2-7; D possibly matches TRBD1 or TRBD2 (5 bases each). Germline lookup yields CDR1 MGHRA and CDR2 YSYEKL. Trimming took 4 bases from V and 4 from J, leaving 17 bases between them. The CDR3 loop spans 15 amino acids. The CDR3 loop reads CASSPIMGDVYEQYF. The CDR3 DNA follows: TGCGCCAGCAGCCCCATTATGGGGGATGTATACGAGCAGTACTTC.

The sample holds many counts of this clonotype. V gene TRBV4-2 combines with J gene TRBJ1-5; no definite D call. Germline V gene sequence: CDR1 LGHNA, CDR2 YNFKEQ. The V gene lost 0 bases and the J gene lost 5 bases, with 8 bases spanning the gap. This CDR3 has 14 amino acids. The CDR3 DNA reads as TGTGCCAGCAGCCAAGAGGAGGGCTATCAGCCCCAGCATTTT. Its protein is CASSQEEGYQPQHF.

This clonotype was seen at least ten times. The chain carries TRBV20-1 and TRBJ1-1; D unresolved. Germline CDR1 DFQATT, CDR2 SNEGSKA (reference sequence). The V end was cut by 6 bases, the J end by 0 bases, with 11 bases between. The CDR3 runs to 13 residues. CDR3 nucleotides: TGCAGTGCGAAGAGAGACTTGAACACTGAAGCTTTCTTT. Its protein is CSAKRDLNTEAFF.

In this sample, this clonotype turned up many times. The V gene is TRBV4-3, the J gene TRBJ1-2, with D possibly being TRBD1 (6 bases). V lost 4 bases to trimming and J lost 5 bases, with 14 bases between them. CDR1 LGHNA and CDR2 YSLEER come from the germline V gene. This CDR3 spans 14 amino acids. CDR3 DNA: TGCGCCAGCAGCCGGGACAACGCGGGGTATGGCTACACCTTC. It encodes CASSRDNAGYGYTF.

V usage is TRBV10-2 and J usage is TRBJ2-1; 13 bases map to TRBD2. The CDR3 has 15 amino acids. J gave up 9 bases and V 5 bases, and 7 bases lay outside the gene matches. The germline CDR1 and CDR2 sequences are WSHSY and SAAADI. CDR3 DNA sequence: TGCGCCAGCAGTTCACTAGCGGGAGGGCCAGGTGAGCAGTTCTTC. It translates to CASSSLAGGPGEQFF.

This clonotype occurred many times. This chain uses TRBV13 with TRBJ2-1; D remains unclear. The V gene lost 5 bases and the J gene lost 11 bases, with 10 bases spanning the gap. The germline CDR1 and CDR2 sequences are PRHDT and FYEKMQ (reference sequence). CDR3 size: 11 residues. Here the CDR3 DNA reads TGTGCCAGCAGCCCGGGTTACAAGCAGTTCTTC. Translation: CASSPGYKQFF.

In its sample, this clonotype was seen a few times. The chain employs TRBV4-3 and TRBJ1-1; the match to TRBD1 covers 9 bases. This CDR3 is 14 amino acids long. Germline V lookup: CDR1 LGHNA, CDR2 YSLEER. The V and J ends lost 3 bases and 4 bases, in that order; junction bases with no gene match: 3. CDR3 residues: CASSQLTGGTEAFF. The CDR3, as DNA: TGCGCCAGCAGCCAGTTGACAGGGGGCACTGAAGCTTTCTTT.

This clonotype was observed many times. This sequence joins TRBV12-3 or TRBV12-4 and TRBJ1-5, with TRBD1 matching over 7 bases. V lost 7 bases and J lost 3; bases outside the gene matches: 6. The CDR3 covers 14 residues. The CDR3 sequence is CASTRTGNNQPQHF. CDR3 sequence (DNA): TGTGCCAGCACCCGGACAGGCAACAATCAGCCCCAGCATTTT.

At least ten counts were recorded for this clonotype. V gene TRBV5-1 combines with J gene TRBJ2-2, with 9 nucleotides matching TRBD2. After removal of 5 bases from V and 6 bases from J, the junction contained 14 bases not matched to a gene. The CDR3 sequence is 17 residues long. Germline assignment: CDR1 SGHRS and CDR2 YFSETQ. This CDR3 reads CASSLMAGGRVAGELFF. DNA for the CDR3: TGCGCCAGCAGTCTGATGGCGGGGGGGCGAGTGGCCGGGGAGCTGTTTTTT.

Here the CDR3 reads CASRFGGVATYEQYF. The DNA for the CDR3 is TGTGCCAGCAGATTCGGGGGGGTCGCGACCTACGAGCAGTACTTC. V and J are TRBV6-2 or TRBV6-3 and TRBJ2-7; 8 positions match TRBD2. CDR3 length: 15 amino acids. The V gene end was trimmed by 6 bases and the J gene end by 2 bases; junction bases not matched to a gene: 9. CDR1 MNHEY and CDR2 SVGEGT come from the germline V gene.

This clonotype has ten or more counts. This chain joins TRBV6-5 and TRBJ2-3, with 11 bases fitting TRBD2. The junction had 6 bases not matched to a gene; V was cut back by 2 bases and J by 5 bases. The germline CDR1 and CDR2 sequences are MNHEY and SVGAGI. The length of the CDR3 is 16 residues. CDR3 coding DNA: TGTGCCAGCAGTTACGTGATAGCGGGAGGGTTAGATACGCAGTATTTT. It specifies CASSYVIAGGLDTQYF.

Ten or more counts support this clonotype. V gene TRBV5-1 combines with J gene TRBJ2-7; 7 positions agree with TRBD1. The CDR3 loop spans 14 amino acids. Trimming took 4 bases from V and 3 from J; bases not matched to a gene: 7. The germline CDR1 and CDR2 sequences are SGHRS and YFSETQ. The CDR3 bases are TGCGCCAGCAGCGGGACAGTCAGCCTCTACGAGCAGTACTTC. As protein: CASSGTVSLYEQYF.

This clonotype was seen ten or more times. The J gene is TRBJ1-5, the V gene TRBV6-2 or TRBV6-3; 7 positions match TRBD1. V was pared by 7 bases and J by 7 bases, with 7 bases of the junction left unmatched. Germline loops: CDR1 MNHEY, CDR2 SVGEGT. This CDR3 is 13 amino acids long. The CDR3 DNA is TGTGCCAGCAAGTTGATAGGGGGCCAGCCCCAGCATTTT. Amino acid sequence: CASKLIGGQPQHF.

Many counts were recorded for this clonotype. This sequence joins TRBV9 and TRBJ2-3, with 7 bases aligning to TRBD1. This CDR3 is 16 amino acids long. In germline, CDR1 is SGDLS, CDR2 YYNGEE. Trimming took 4 bases from V and 6 from J; bases not matched to a gene: 14. The DNA of the CDR3 is TGTGCCAGCAGCCCCTACAGACAGGGAGCAAGGGATACGCAGTATTTT. Protein product: CASSPYRQGARDTQYF.

In this sample, this clonotype turned up many times. V and J are TRBV5-1 and TRBJ1-2; D uncertain. The CDR3 sequence is 15 residues long. The ends were cut back, 4 bases at V and 4 bases at J, with 17 bases in the middle. Germline values: CDR1 SGHRS, CDR2 YFSETQ. The CDR3 sequence: CASSASSHATYGYTF. The DNA for the CDR3 is TGCGCCAGCAGCGCCTCGTCCCATGCCACCTATGGCTACACCTTC. The complete variable domain, with remaining parts taken from reference TRBV5-1 and TRBJ1-2, reads KAGVTQTPRYLIKTRGQQVTLSCSPISGHRSVSWYQQTPGQGLQFLFEYFSETQRNKGNFPGRFSGRQFSNSRSEMNVSTLELGDSALYLCASSASSHATYGYTFGSGTRLTVV.

In this sample, this clonotype turned up many times. The chain joins TRBV6-5 to TRBJ1-3; D is ambiguous. Germline CDR1 reads MNHEY; CDR2 reads SVGAGI. This CDR3 region has 14 residues. V lost 0 bases to trimming and J lost 4 bases, with 7 bases between them. The CDR3 bases are TGTGCCAGCAGTTACTCGGCCGAGGGAAACACCATATATTTT. Amino acid sequence: CASSYSAEGNTIYF.

This clonotype was counted ten times or more. V and J are TRBV5-1 and TRBJ2-1; 12 bases align to TRBD2. The ends lost 0 bases at V and 0 bases at J; junction bases unmatched: 7. The germline gives CDR1 SGHRS, CDR2 YFSETQ. CDR3 length: 19 residues. The CDR3: CASSLVVTSGSYSYNEQFF. The CDR3 nucleotides read TGCGCCAGCAGCTTGGTAGTGACTAGCGGGAGCTACTCCTACAATGAGCAGTTCTTC.

Ten or more counts support this clonotype. The V call is TRBV2, the J call TRBJ2-3, with 8 bases matching TRBD1. CDR3 length equals 14 residues. Germline loops: CDR1 SNHLY, CDR2 FYNNEI. The junction had 6 bases not matched to a gene; V was cut back by 7 bases and J by 3 bases. CDR3 amino acids: CASKPGQATDTQYF. CDR3 DNA: TGTGCCAGCAAACCGGGACAGGCAACAGATACGCAGTATTTT.

In its sample, this clonotype was seen many times. The chain is built from TRBV5-1 and TRBJ2-3; no reliable D call. V lost 6 bases to trimming and J lost 2 bases, with 7 bases between them. Per germline, CDR1 SGHRS and CDR2 YFSETQ. The CDR3 sequence is 12 residues long. The CDR3 DNA follows: TGCGCCAGCACGGATATCACAGATACGCAGTATTTT. Translated, it gives CASTDITDTQYF.

This clonotype was picked up many times. The V call is TRBV29-1, the J call TRBJ2-3; possible D gene TRBD2, 6 bases. Germline loops: CDR1 SQVTM, CDR2 ANQGSEA. This CDR3 comprises 14 residues. V was pared by 3 bases and J by 4 bases, with 14 bases between. CDR3 in DNA: TGCAGCGTTGAGCCGCGGGGCAGGGCAGATACGCAGTATTTT. As protein: CSVEPRGRADTQYF.

This clonotype was detected a few times. The chain couples TRBV5-1 to TRBJ1-1; 8 bases agree with TRBD1. This CDR3 comprises 14 residues. V was pared by 3 bases and J by 4 bases, with 5 bases of the junction left unmatched. CDR1 is SGHRS and CDR2 is YFSETQ in the germline V gene. Written as DNA, the CDR3 is TGCGCCAGCAGCTGGACAGGGCTATCCACTGAAGCTTTCTTT. This gives the protein CASSWTGLSTEAFF.

This clonotype was detected ten times or more. The gene calls are TRBV7-8 and TRBJ2-7, with TRBD2 as a possible D gene (5 bases). The CDR3 covers 16 residues. With 1 base removed from V and 3 bases from J, the gap between germline ends came to 16 bases. Germline V lookup: CDR1 SGHVS, CDR2 FQNEAQ. CDR3 nucleotides: TGTGCCAGCAGCTTAGGAGGGCAAGGGCTCAACTACGAGCAGTACTTC. As protein: CASSLGGQGLNYEQYF.